These T cell receptor beta chains were read from a single sample in a study of T cell responses to AZD1222 COVID-19 vaccine. This table comes from immunoSEQ multiplex PCR, and its TCRdb copy is limited to in-frame clones, with some not included. The sample holds under 150,000 clones, around 90% seen once. The specimen was peripheral blood, collected on day 0 of AZD1222 vaccination. The receptors here all came from an adult in good health. Both conserved end residues are part of each CDR3. D genes are given only for firm matches. Size is stated for part of the rows, as once, few or many counts, or as a class when the clone is expanded.

CDR3	DNA	J	size	D	V
CASSLRGPNQPQHF	TGTGCCAGTAGCCTACGGGGGCCTAATCAGCCCCAGCATTTT	TRBJ1-5	many	-	TRBV19
CAWNSFLAVGSYEQYF	TGTGCCTGGAATTCGTTTCTAGCGGTAGGTAGCTACGAGCAGTACTTC	TRBJ2-7	-	TRBD2	TRBV30
CASSLLPRAEETQYF	TGCGCCAGCAGCTTGTTGCCCCGCGCAGAAGAGACCCAGTACTTC	TRBJ2-5	-	-	TRBV5-1
CSVEDRTGGVNNYGYTF	TGCAGCGTTGAAGACAGGACAGGGGGCGTTAATAACTATGGCTACACCTTC	TRBJ1-2	-	TRBD1	TRBV29-1
CASSPGTGGWTEAFF	TGTGCCAGCAGCCCGGGGACAGGGGGCTGGACTGAAGCTTTCTTT	TRBJ1-1	-	TRBD1	TRBV5-8
CASSSRDRGGYTF	TGTGCCAGCAGTTCACGGGACAGAGGTGGCTACACCTTC	TRBJ1-2	-	TRBD1	TRBV12-3/TRBV12-4
CASSPGGPQHF	TGTGCCAGCTCACCAGGGGGGCCCCAGCATTTT	TRBJ1-5	once	-	TRBV18
CAWNPSSGTVGGEKLFF	TGTGCCTGGAACCCATCTTCCGGGACAGTGGGGGGTGAAAAACTGTTTTTT	TRBJ1-4	-	TRBD1	TRBV30
CATLLTDTGYNEQFF	TGCGCCACCCTTCTAACCGACACGGGTTACAATGAGCAGTTCTTC	TRBJ2-1	-	-	TRBV4-1
CASSFVGGEQYF	TGTGCCAGCAGCTTTGTGGGGGGCGAGCAGTACTTC	TRBJ2-7	-	-	TRBV9
CASSSPGTGWQPQHF	TGTGCCAGCAGCTCTCCCGGGACAGGGTGGCAGCCCCAGCATTTT	TRBJ1-5	-	TRBD1	TRBV28
CATSRGGDTEKLFF	TGTGCCACCAGCAGGGGGGGCGATACTGAAAAACTGTTTTTT	TRBJ1-4	-	-	TRBV15
CASGRDYTEAFF	TGTGCCAGTGGCCGGGACTACACTGAAGCTTTCTTT	TRBJ1-1	-	-	TRBV19
CASSPGTGVNSPLHF	TGCGCCAGCTCTCCAGGTACAGGCGTTAATTCACCCCTCCACTTT	TRBJ1-6	-	-	TRBV23-1
CASLRQGSESYTF	TGTGCCAGCCTACGACAGGGGTCGGAAAGCTACACCTTC	TRBJ1-2	-	TRBD1	TRBV27
CASSRVRDYGYTF	TGTGCCAGCAGTAGGGTCCGTGACTATGGCTACACCTTC	TRBJ1-2	-	-	TRBV6-5
CASSGTSGNTGELFF	TGTGCCAGCAGTGGAACTAGCGGGAACACCGGGGAGCTGTTTTTT	TRBJ2-2	-	TRBD2	TRBV25-1
CASSMGTGRRYEQYF	TGTGCCAGTAGTATGGGGACAGGCCGGCGATACGAGCAGTACTTC	TRBJ2-7	once	TRBD1	TRBV19
CSVETGGSSYEQYF	TGCAGCGTTGAGACAGGGGGAAGCTCCTACGAGCAGTACTTC	TRBJ2-7	-	TRBD1	TRBV29-1
CASSYRNQPQHF	TGTGCCAGCAGTTACCGGAATCAGCCCCAGCATTTT	TRBJ1-5	-	-	TRBV6-6
CAGTGVYNEQFF	TGTGCCGGGACAGGTGTCTACAATGAGCAGTTCTTC	TRBJ2-1	-	TRBD1	TRBV30
CASSFRGNTEAFF	TGTGCCAGCAGCTTCAGGGGGAACACTGAAGCTTTCTTT	TRBJ1-1	-	-	TRBV7-8